This T cell receptor beta chain stems from a study of shared clonotypes between healthy human individuals. This CDR3 region has 15 residues. Germline loops: CDR1 SGHTA, CDR2 FQGNSA. J lost 5 bases, V lost 5 bases, and 8 bases had no gene match. Note on this clone: Antigen: not known. This sample also contains other DNA sequences that code for the same CDR3.

General study results and limits: Rarefaction exposed incomplete sorted-subset sequencing despite large depth.

Clones were read by immunoSEQ multiplex PCR, and TCRdb kept only the in-frame ones, dropping some. The profile covers about 2,500,000 clones, with more than 90% appearing a single time and around 0.14% taken by the ten largest. Recent acute infections and vaccinations were absent in the healthy HIV-negative adult donors. The source of this sequence is a man younger than 30 in good health. The gene calls are TRBV7-2 and TRBJ2-5; 10 nucleotides align to TRBD2. Sample: naive CD4+ T cells sorted from blood. The subset here: CD45RA+ positively selected. For the CDR3, the DNA is TGTGCCAGCAGCATCCTAGCGGGAGCTGGTGAGACCCAGTACTTC. Protein: CASSILAGAGETQYF. The whole variable domain, filled in from reference TRBV7-2 and TRBJ2-5, reads GAGVSQSPSNKVTEKGKDVELRCDPISGHTALYWYRQSLGQGLEFLIYFQGNSAPDKSGLPSDRFSAERTGGSVSTLTIQRTQQEDSAVYLCASSILAGAGETQYFGPGTRLLVL.